This T cell receptor (beta chain) was documented in a study of cytomegalovirus exposure and HLA in healthy donors. Study as a whole: One earlier analysis, a look at 150 million to 200 million T cells, found roughly 110 million unique TCR beta sequences. Overall study findings and caveats: When analyzed later, a missense DCLRE1C variant was found to be linked to TCR beta V- and J-gene trimming.

CDR1 and CDR2 (germline): SGDLS, YYNGEE. Trimming cost V 0 bases and J 0 bases, with 10 bases left between them. There are 16 residues in the CDR3. A word on this clone: No antigen is known for it.

In the PCR, 60 Vbeta and 13 Jbeta primers were used. Sequencing was performed with immunoSEQ multiplex PCR; in TCRdb, only in-frame clones are kept and a portion is missing. The repertoire holds about 200,000 clones, with roughly 80% as singletons. This receptor was obtained from a man aged 35 to 55 in good health and CMV-seropositive. The sample comprised PBMCs. The rearrangement joins TRBV9 to TRBJ2-1; D gene uncertain. CDR3: CASSVAGTSSYNEQFF. DNA of the CDR3: TGTGCCAGCAGCGTAGCGGGTACAAGCTCCTACAATGAGCAGTTCTTC.